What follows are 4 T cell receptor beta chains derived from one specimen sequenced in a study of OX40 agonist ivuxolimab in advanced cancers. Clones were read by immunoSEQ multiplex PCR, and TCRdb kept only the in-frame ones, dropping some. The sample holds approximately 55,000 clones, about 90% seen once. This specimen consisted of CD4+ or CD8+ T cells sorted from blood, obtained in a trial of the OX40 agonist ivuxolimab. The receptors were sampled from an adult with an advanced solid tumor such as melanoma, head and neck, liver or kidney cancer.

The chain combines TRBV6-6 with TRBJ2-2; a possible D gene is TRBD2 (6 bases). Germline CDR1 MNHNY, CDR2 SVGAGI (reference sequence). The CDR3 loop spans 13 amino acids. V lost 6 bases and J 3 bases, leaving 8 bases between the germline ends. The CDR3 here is CASREGYTGELFF. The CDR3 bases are TGTGCCAGCAGGGAGGGATACACCGGGGAGCTGTTTTTT.

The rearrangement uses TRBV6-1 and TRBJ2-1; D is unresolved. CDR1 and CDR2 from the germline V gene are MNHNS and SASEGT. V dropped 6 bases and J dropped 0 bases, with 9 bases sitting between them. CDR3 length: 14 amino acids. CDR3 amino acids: CASRADLSYNEQFF. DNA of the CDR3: TGTGCCAGCAGGGCGGACCTCTCCTACAATGAGCAGTTCTTC.

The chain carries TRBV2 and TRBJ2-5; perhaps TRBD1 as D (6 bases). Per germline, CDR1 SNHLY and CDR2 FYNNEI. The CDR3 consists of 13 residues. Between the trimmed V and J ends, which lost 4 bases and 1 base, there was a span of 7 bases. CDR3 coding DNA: TGTGCCAGCAGTGGGACAGCCCAAGAGACCCAGTACTTC. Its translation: CASSGTAQETQYF.

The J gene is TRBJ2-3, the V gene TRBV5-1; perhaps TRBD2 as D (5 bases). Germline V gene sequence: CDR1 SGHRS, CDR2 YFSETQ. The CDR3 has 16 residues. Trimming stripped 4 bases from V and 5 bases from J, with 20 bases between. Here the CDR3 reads CASSPLARTAGDTQYF. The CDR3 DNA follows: TGCGCCAGCAGCCCCTTAGCTAGGACCGCGGGAGATACGCAGTATTTT.